The T cell receptor beta chain under discussion was sequenced for a study of tumor-infiltrating lymphocytes in localized non-small cell lung cancer. The germline V gene encodes CDR1 SSHAT and CDR2 FNYEAQ (reference sequence). The CDR3 consists of 17 residues. The V gene lost 5 bases and the J gene lost 0 bases, with 14 bases spanning the gap. Sequencing was performed with immunoSEQ multiplex PCR; in TCRdb, only in-frame clones are kept and a portion is missing. The top ten clones hold approximately 12% of a sample with about 12,000 clones, about 82% of them seen once. The genes are TRBV7-7 and TRBJ2-6; D tentatively fits TRBD1 or TRBD2 (5 bases each). This TCR came from a human donor with non-small cell lung cancer. The sequencing input was uninvolved lung tissue not adjacent to the tumor. The CDR3 DNA is TGTGCCAGCAGCCCCGGGACCGGACGCTCTGGGGCCAACGTCCTGACTTTC. Amino acids: CASSPGTGRSGANVLTF.